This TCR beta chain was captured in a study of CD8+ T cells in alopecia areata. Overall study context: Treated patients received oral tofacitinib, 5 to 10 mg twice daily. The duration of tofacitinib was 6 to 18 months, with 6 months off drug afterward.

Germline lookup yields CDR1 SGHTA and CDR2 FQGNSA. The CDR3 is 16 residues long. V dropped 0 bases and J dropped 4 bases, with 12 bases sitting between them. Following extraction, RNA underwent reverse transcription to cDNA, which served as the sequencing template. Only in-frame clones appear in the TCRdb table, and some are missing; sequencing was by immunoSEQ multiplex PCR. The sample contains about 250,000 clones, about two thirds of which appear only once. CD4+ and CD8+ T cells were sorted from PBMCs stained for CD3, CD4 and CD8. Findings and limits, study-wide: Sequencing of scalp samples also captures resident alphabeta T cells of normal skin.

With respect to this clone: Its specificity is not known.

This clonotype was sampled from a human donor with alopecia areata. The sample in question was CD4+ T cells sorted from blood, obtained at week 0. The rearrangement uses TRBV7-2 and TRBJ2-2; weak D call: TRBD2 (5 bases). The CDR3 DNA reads TGTGCCAGCAGCTTAGCCGGGGTGGCGGGCACCGGGGAGCTGTTTTTT. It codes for CASSLAGVAGTGELFF.